The 29 T cell receptor beta chains reported below all come from one sample, sequenced in a study of vaccination and CD4 T cells after COVID-19. Indicated treatment: approximately 10-day PBMC culture with coronavirus spike peptide pools or control peptides (ViraFEST assay). Ahead of the COVID-19 pandemic (2011-2018), the CD4+ T cells of the unexposed donor were collected. Sequencing of cultured CD4+ T cell DNA used the Oncomine TCR Beta short-read assay. TCRdb recomputed calls from the PCR reads with MiXCR, one row per CDR3 protein. In the table there are 7,000 or so distinct CDR3 sequences, more than 45% of which are singletons. For these TCRs, the target antigens are not known. Sequences were obtained from CD4+ T cells from blood, cultured in vitro. These receptors all come from a human donor in good health.

There are a few counts of this clonotype. The rearrangement links TRBV28 to TRBJ1-5, with D perhaps matching TRBD1 (6 bases). The germline V gene encodes CDR1 MDHEN and CDR2 SYDVKM. The CDR3 runs to 16 residues. The ends were cut back, 5 bases at V and 2 bases at J, with 16 bases in the middle. CDR3 loop: CASSLGGGRGNQPQHF. The CDR3, as DNA: TGTGCCAGCAGTCTAGGGGGAGGGAGGGGCAATCAGCCCCAGCATTTT.

This clonotype came up a few times. This chain joins TRBV6-5 and TRBJ1-1, with D possibly TRBD1 on 5 matching bases. The CDR3 length is 17 residues. V lost 0 bases and J lost 2, with 16 bases in between. CDR1 is MNHEY, CDR2 SVGAGI, per germline. The CDR3 protein is CASSYSSLRGPNTEAFF. CDR3 DNA sequence: TGTGCCAGCAGTTACTCATCTCTCCGGGGCCCAAACACTGAAGCTTTCTTT.

This clonotype appeared a few times. The chain couples TRBV6-1 to TRBJ1-6; no firm D call. The CDR3 runs to 13 residues. Per the germline V gene, CDR1 is MNHNS and CDR2 is SASEGT. V lost 1 base and J lost 7, with 5 bases in between. The DNA for the CDR3 is TGTGCCAGCAGTGAAGACCCAAATTCACCCCTCCACTTT. Its protein product is CASSEDPNSPLHF.

A single count supports this clonotype. J is TRBJ2-3 and V is TRBV9, with D unresolved. The ends were cut back, 3 bases at V and 5 bases at J, with 7 bases in the middle. The CDR3 is 12 amino acids. The V gene's germline CDR1 is SGDLS and CDR2 YYNGEE. The CDR3 DNA sequence: TGTGCCAGCAGCGGTAACGAAGATACGCAGTATTTT. Its protein product is CASSGNEDTQYF. The whole variable domain, remainder taken from reference TRBV9 and TRBJ2-3, is DSGVTQTPKHLITATGQRVTLRCSPRSGDLSVYWYQQSLDQGLQFLIQYYNGEERAKGNILERFSAQQFPDLHSELNLSSLELGDSALYFCASSGNEDTQYFGPGTRLTVL.

This clonotype was counted between two and nine times. This chain links TRBV6-4 with TRBJ1-6; no reliable D call. The CDR3 extends over 14 amino acids. Germline V gene data show CDR1 as MRHNA and CDR2 as SNTAGT. V dropped 2 bases and J dropped 11 bases, with 13 bases sitting between them. This chain's CDR3 is CASSDRPDHPPLHF. CDR3 DNA: TGTGCCAGCAGTGACCGACCGGACCATCCACCCCTCCACTTT.

This chain joins TRBV10-3 and TRBJ2-3; D unresolved. The germline gives CDR1 ENHRY, CDR2 SYGVKD. This CDR3 contains 16 residues. V shed 2 bases and J shed 0 bases, with 12 bases lying between them. DNA for the CDR3: TGTGCCATCAGTGAGATGGGCAGCTCTAGCACAGATACGCAGTATTTT. The encoded protein is CAISEMGSSSTDTQYF.

V is TRBV7-8 and J is TRBJ2-7, with 7 bases matching TRBD1. The CDR3 runs to 15 residues. Germline assignment: CDR1 SGHVS and CDR2 FQNEAQ. The V and J ends lost 1 base and 2 bases, in that order; junction bases with no gene match: 5. CDR3 bases: TGTGCCAGCAGCTTAGGAGGGGGCAGCGCCTACGAGCAGTACTTC. Amino acid sequence: CASSLGGGSAYEQYF. Full variable domain (outside the CDR3, taken from reference TRBV7-8 and TRBJ2-7): GAGVSQSPRYKVAKRGQDVALRCDPISGHVSLFWYQQALGQGPEFLTYFQNEAQLDKSGLPSDRFFAERPEGSVSTLKIQRTQQEDSAVYLCASSLGGGSAYEQYFGPGTRLTVT.

The rearrangement links TRBV7-9 to TRBJ2-1; TRBD2 agrees at 9 bases. Germline V gene lookup returns CDR1 SEHNR and CDR2 FQNEAQ (reference sequence). Trimming took 1 base from V and 7 from J; bases not matched to a gene: 5. CDR3 length: 15 amino acids. The CDR3, as DNA: TGTGCCAGCAGCTTAGGGCTAGCGGGGTCAAATGAGCAGTTCTTC. It encodes CASSLGLAGSNEQFF.

This chain uses TRBV27 with TRBJ1-2; a weak D match, TRBD1 (5 bases). Between the trimmed V and J ends, which lost 3 bases and 4 bases, there was a span of 9 bases. Germline CDR1 reads MNHEY; CDR2 reads SMNVEV (reference sequence). The CDR3 contains 13 residues. In nucleotides, the CDR3 is TGTGCCAGCAGTTTGGAGGGGACCTATGGCTACACCTTC. This codes for CASSLEGTYGYTF.

This clonotype has only one observation. This chain joins TRBV29-1 and TRBJ1-2; no definite D call. The V and J ends lost 2 bases and 7 bases respectively, with 14 bases between them. CDR3 length: 13 amino acids. Germline V lookup: CDR1 SQVTM, CDR2 ANQGSEA. CDR3 coding DNA: TGCAGCGTTGAAATTTGGGAGTCTGGTGGCTACACCTTC. Protein sequence: CSVEIWESGGYTF.

This sequence joins TRBV6-2 or TRBV6-3 and TRBJ2-2, with TRBD2 as a possible D gene (7 bases). The CDR3 is 16 residues long. Trimming stripped 6 bases from V and 0 bases from J, with 14 bases between. Germline V CDR1 and CDR2: MNHEY, SVGEGT. The CDR3 is CASSGGGGANTGELFF. The DNA of the CDR3 is TGTGCCAGCAGCGGAGGGGGGGGCGCGAACACCGGGGAGCTGTTTTTT.

The chain couples TRBV11-3 to TRBJ1-1; no clear D gene. The CDR3 is 13 amino acids. Germline V CDR1 and CDR2: SGHNT, YENEEA. Trimming removed 3 bases from V and 7 bases from J, with 12 bases in between. In nucleotides, the CDR3 is TGTGCCAGCAGCTTGGTGGAAAGGGTTGAAGCTTTCTTT. Translation: CASSLVERVEAFF.

J is TRBJ1-6 and V is TRBV19; tentatively, D is TRBD1 (5 bases). Trimming took 3 bases from V and 7 from J, leaving 13 bases between them. The CDR3 runs to 15 residues. CDR1 and CDR2 from the germline V gene are LNHDA and SQIVND (reference sequence). CDR3: CASSMGGTPNSPLHF. The CDR3 coding sequence is TGTGCCAGTAGTATGGGGGGGACGCCGAATTCACCCCTCCACTTT.

The V call is TRBV3-1, the J call TRBJ2-7; 10 nucleotides align to TRBD1. Germline V gene sequence: CDR1 LGHDT, CDR2 YNNKEL (reference sequence). The length of the CDR3 is 15 residues. V lost 3 bases to trimming and J lost 5 bases; unmatched junction nucleotides: 7. The CDR3 coding sequence is TGTGCCAGCAGCCATCTGGGACAGGGGACCCACGAGCAGTACTTC. Its translation: CASSHLGQGTHEQYF.

In its sample, this clonotype was seen a few times. The chain is built from TRBV20-1 and TRBJ2-5; 13 nucleotides align to TRBD2. The CDR3 runs to 14 residues. Looked up from germline, CDR1 is DFQATT and CDR2 is SNEGSKA (reference sequence). Trimming removed 4 bases from V and 4 bases from J; junction bases left unmatched: 3. The CDR3 sequence: CSAKGTSGVETQYF. The CDR3 DNA is TGCAGTGCTAAAGGGACTAGCGGGGTAGAGACCCAGTACTTC.

The J gene is TRBJ1-5, the V gene TRBV6-5; D gene uncertain. The CDR3 has 14 amino acids. Germline V gene data show CDR1 as MNHEY and CDR2 as SVGAGI. V lost 1 base, J lost 5 bases, and 9 bases lay in between. CDR3 sequence reads: CASSYLGSDQPQHF. The CDR3 nucleotides read TGTGCCAGCAGTTACTTGGGGTCCGATCAGCCCCAGCATTTT.

This rearrangement joins TRBV20-1 to TRBJ2-3; 10 bases agree with TRBD2. CDR1 is DFQATT, CDR2 SNEGSKA, per germline (reference sequence). The CDR3 is made up of 13 amino acids. V shed 3 bases, J shed 6 bases, and the junction held 3 bases outside the gene matches. The CDR3 DNA sequence: TGCAGTGCTAGCCTAGCGGGGGAGGATACGCAGTATTTT. It translates to CSASLAGEDTQYF.

This clonotype occurred a few times. The CDR3 loop reads CATSRGSGKTDTQYF. CDR3 DNA: TGTGCCACCAGCAGAGGGTCGGGGAAGACAGATACGCAGTATTTT. The rearrangement uses TRBV15 and TRBJ2-3; D is perhaps TRBD2 (5 bases). The CDR3 has 15 residues. V was cut by 1 base and J by 3 bases, with 11 bases left in between. CDR1 LNHNV and CDR2 YYDKDF come from the germline V gene (reference sequence).

This clonotype came up a few times. This rearrangement joins TRBV6-2 or TRBV6-3 to TRBJ2-3, with 10 nucleotides matching TRBD2. This CDR3 has 14 residues. V trimming: 8 bases; J trimming: 4 bases; junction bases outside the gene matches: 6. The V gene's germline CDR1 is MNHEY and CDR2 SVGEGT. Here the CDR3 DNA reads TGTGCCAGCGGAACGAGCGGGGGGGCAGATACGCAGTATTTT. This gives the protein CASGTSGGADTQYF.

The chain combines TRBV2 with TRBJ1-1, with 7 positions matching TRBD1. The CDR3 runs to 13 residues. Germline V CDR1 and CDR2: SNHLY, FYNNEI. V was clipped by 6 bases and J by 6 bases; unmatched bases: 7. In DNA, the CDR3 is TGTGCCAGCAGATCAGGGGGTAAAGCTGAAGCTTTCTTT. This sequence encodes CASRSGGKAEAFF.

The chain joins TRBV14 to TRBJ2-4; possible D gene TRBD2, 6 bases. This CDR3 is built from 12 residues. V lost 3 bases, J lost 8 bases, and 8 bases lay in between. Per germline, CDR1 SGHDN and CDR2 FVKESK. The DNA of the CDR3 is TGTGCCAGCAGCCACGGAGGGGACATTCAGTACTTC. This encodes CASSHGGDIQYF.

The rearrangement uses TRBV5-8 and TRBJ2-7; D call uncertain. Looked up from germline, CDR1 is SGHTS and CDR2 is YDEGEE. The CDR3 totals 14 residues. Between the trimmed V and J ends, which lost 0 bases and 3 bases, there was a span of 10 bases. The CDR3 nucleotides are TGTGCCAGCAGCTTGGGGACCCCCAGCTACGAGCAGTACTTC. Translation: CASSLGTPSYEQYF.

This chain links TRBV7-9 with TRBJ1-6, with 7 bases aligning to TRBD1. After removal of 5 bases from V and 5 bases from J, the junction contained 9 bases not matched to a gene. The V gene's germline CDR1 is SEHNR and CDR2 FQNEAQ (reference sequence). This CDR3 is 16 amino acids long. For the CDR3, the DNA is TGTGCCAGCAGCCTAGGACAGGCATTCGATAATTCACCCCTCCACTTT. Its protein product is CASSLGQAFDNSPLHF. Full variable domain (remainder filled in from reference TRBV7-9 and TRBJ1-6): DTGVSQNPRHKITKRGQNVTFRCDPISEHNRLYWYRQTLGQGPEFLTYFQNEAQLEKSRLLSDRFSAERPKGSFSTLEIQRTEQGDSAMYLCASSLGQAFDNSPLHFGNGTRLTVT.

This clonotype was picked up a small number of times. The gene calls are TRBV6-5 and TRBJ1-5; TRBD1 might be the D (5 bases). CDR1 and CDR2 from the germline V gene are MNHEY and SVGAGI. The V end was cut by 4 bases, the J end by 7 bases, with 11 bases between. CDR3 size: 13 residues. The CDR3 loop reads CASSLGEEQPQHF. The CDR3 region has the DNA TGTGCCAGCAGTTTAGGGGAGGAACAGCCCCAGCATTTT.

This clonotype was seen a handful of times. V usage is TRBV5-1 and J usage is TRBJ1-2; 7 bases are shared with TRBD1. V was pared by 1 base and J by 1 base, with 1 base of the junction left unmatched. CDR1 is SGHRS, CDR2 YFSETQ, per germline. The CDR3 has 14 amino acids. In DNA, the CDR3 is TGCGCCAGCAGCTTGACAGGGGATAACTATGGCTACACCTTC. This gives the protein CASSLTGDNYGYTF.

The chain has TRBV27 and TRBJ2-7, with D tentatively TRBD2 (7 bases). Trimming removed 2 bases at V and 1 base at J, with 15 bases between. This CDR3 spans 16 amino acids. The germline gives CDR1 MNHEY, CDR2 SMNVEV (reference sequence). For the CDR3, the DNA is TGTGCCAGCAGTTTAACAGGGAGGGGGAGTTCCTACGAGCAGTACTTC. Protein product: CASSLTGRGSSYEQYF.

This sequence joins TRBV20-1 and TRBJ1-1; no definite D call. The ends were cut back, 4 bases at V and 1 base at J, with 10 bases in the middle. This CDR3 comprises 13 residues. Germline V gene data show CDR1 as DFQATT and CDR2 as SNEGSKA (reference sequence). The CDR3 DNA reads as TGCAGTGCTACGCTCGAGGGGAACACTGAAGCTTTCTTT. Translation: CSATLEGNTEAFF.

This clonotype was detected only a few times. The chain carries TRBV29-1 and TRBJ1-2; possibly TRBD1 for D (6 bases). Trimming removed 3 bases from V and 1 base from J, with 12 bases in between. There are 14 residues in the CDR3. Per the germline V gene, CDR1 is SQVTM and CDR2 is ANQGSEA. CDR3 sequence: CSVDAGAINYGYTF. The DNA for the CDR3 is TGCAGCGTTGATGCAGGGGCAATTAACTATGGCTACACCTTC.

The chain is built from TRBV20-1 and TRBJ2-1, with D maybe TRBD2 (7 bases). V was cut by 3 bases and J by 9 bases, with 12 bases left in between. The germline gives CDR1 DFQATT, CDR2 SNEGSKA (reference sequence). This CDR3 is built from 12 residues. The CDR3, as DNA: TGCAGTGCTAGCCGGGGGGCTGGTGAGCAGTTCTTC. Protein sequence: CSASRGAGEQFF.